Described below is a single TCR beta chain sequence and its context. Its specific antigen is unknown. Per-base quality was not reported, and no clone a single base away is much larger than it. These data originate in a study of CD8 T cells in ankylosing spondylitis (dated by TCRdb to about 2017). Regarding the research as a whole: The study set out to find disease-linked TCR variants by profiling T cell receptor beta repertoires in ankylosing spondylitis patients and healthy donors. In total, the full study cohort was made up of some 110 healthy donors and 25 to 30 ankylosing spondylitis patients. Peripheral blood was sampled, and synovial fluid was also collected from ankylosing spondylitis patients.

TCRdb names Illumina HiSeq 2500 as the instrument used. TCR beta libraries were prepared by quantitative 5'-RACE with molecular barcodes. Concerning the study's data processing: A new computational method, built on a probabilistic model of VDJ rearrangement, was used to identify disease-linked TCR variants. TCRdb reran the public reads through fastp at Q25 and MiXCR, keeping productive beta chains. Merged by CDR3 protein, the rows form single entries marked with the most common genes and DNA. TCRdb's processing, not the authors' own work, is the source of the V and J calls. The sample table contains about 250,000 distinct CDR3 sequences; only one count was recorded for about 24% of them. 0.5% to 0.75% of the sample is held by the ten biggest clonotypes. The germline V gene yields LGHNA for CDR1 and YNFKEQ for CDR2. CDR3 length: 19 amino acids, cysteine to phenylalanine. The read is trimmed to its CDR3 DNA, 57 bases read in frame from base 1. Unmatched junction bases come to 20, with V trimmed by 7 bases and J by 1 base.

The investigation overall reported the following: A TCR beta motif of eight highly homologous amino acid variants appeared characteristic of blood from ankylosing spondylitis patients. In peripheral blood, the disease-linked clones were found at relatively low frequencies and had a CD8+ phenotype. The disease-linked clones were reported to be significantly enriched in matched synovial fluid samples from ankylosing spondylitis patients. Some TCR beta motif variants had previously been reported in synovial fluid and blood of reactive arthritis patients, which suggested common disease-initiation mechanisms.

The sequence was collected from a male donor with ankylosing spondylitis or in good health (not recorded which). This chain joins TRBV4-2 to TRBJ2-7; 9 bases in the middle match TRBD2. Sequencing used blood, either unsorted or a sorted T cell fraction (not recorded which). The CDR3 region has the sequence CASNSQRGDRRRQSYEQYF. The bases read TGTGCCAGCAACAGTCAGCGGGGGGACCGTCGGAGACAATCCTACGAGCAGTACTTC.